A selection of T cell receptor beta chains follows, all from one sample in a study of blood T cell repertoires in COVID-19. TCRdb's table, derived via immunoSEQ multiplex PCR, lists solely in-frame clones and lacks some. The sample yields approximately 110,000 clones, roughly 87% seen once. The sequencing input was peripheral blood. These receptors were taken from a man aged 50 or older with acute or convalescent COVID-19. Each CDR3 is given with its conserved first and last residue. D genes are given only for firm matches.

TRBJ1-2	TRBV19	.	CASSIMRSGGGYTF
TRBJ2-2	TRBV6-5	.	CASNLRVNTGELFF
TRBJ1-1	TRBV19	.	CASSLTGITEAFF
TRBJ1-6	TRBV15	TRBD1	CATSRVDRVGSPLHF
TRBJ2-7	TRBV4-1	TRBD1	CASSPYRGPEQYF
TRBJ2-7	TRBV5-1	.	CASSIRDMFSYEQYF
TRBJ1-3	TRBV9	TRBD1	CASSYPGTGVHTIYF
TRBJ1-2	TRBV7-3	.	CASSLQGDYGYTF
TRBJ2-1	TRBV5-1	.	CASSLIVSYNEQFF
TRBJ2-3	TRBV7-2	.	CASSLLGLASTDTQYF